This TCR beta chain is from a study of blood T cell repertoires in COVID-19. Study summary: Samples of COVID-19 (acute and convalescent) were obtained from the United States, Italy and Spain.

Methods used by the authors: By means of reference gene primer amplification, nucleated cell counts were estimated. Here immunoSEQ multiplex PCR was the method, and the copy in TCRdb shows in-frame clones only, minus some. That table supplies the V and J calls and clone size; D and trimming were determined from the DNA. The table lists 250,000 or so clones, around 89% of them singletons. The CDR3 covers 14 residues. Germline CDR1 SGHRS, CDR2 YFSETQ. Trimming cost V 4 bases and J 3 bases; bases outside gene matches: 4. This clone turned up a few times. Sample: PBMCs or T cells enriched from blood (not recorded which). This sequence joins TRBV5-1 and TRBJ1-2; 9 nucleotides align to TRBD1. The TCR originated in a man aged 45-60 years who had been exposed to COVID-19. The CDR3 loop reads CASSPTGGDYGYTF. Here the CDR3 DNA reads TGCGCCAGCAGCCCCACAGGGGGCGACTATGGCTACACCTTC.